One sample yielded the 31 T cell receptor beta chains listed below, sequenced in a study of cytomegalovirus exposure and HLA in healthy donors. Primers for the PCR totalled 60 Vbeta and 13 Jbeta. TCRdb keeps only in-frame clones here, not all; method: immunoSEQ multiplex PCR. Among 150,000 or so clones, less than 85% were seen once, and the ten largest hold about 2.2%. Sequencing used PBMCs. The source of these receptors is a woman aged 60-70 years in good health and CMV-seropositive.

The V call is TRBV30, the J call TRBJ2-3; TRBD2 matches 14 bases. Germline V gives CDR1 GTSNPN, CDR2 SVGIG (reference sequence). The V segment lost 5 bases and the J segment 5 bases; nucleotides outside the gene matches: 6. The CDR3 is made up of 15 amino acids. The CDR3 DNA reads TGTGCCTGGGGACGACTAGCGGGAGGGGTAGATACGCAGTATTTT. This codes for CAWGRLAGGVDTQYF.

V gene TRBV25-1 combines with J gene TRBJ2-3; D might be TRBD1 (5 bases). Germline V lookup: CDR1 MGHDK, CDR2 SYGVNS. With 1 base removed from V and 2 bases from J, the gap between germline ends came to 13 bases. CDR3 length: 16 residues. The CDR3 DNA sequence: TGTGCCAGCAGTGAATTAGGGCAGGGAAACACAGATACGCAGTATTTT. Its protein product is CASSELGQGNTDTQYF.

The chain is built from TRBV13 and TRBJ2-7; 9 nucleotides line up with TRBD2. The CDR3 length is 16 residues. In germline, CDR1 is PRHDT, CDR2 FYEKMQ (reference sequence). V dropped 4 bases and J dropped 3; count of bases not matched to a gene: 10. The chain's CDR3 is CASSSSGGRGGYEQYF. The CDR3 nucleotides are TGTGCCAGCAGCTCCAGTGGCGGGAGGGGGGGCTACGAGCAGTACTTC.

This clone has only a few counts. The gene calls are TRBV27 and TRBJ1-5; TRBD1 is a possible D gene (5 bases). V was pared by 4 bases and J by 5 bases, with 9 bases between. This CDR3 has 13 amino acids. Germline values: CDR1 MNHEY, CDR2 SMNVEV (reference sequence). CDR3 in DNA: TGTGCCAGCAGTTACCAGGGCGATCAGCCCCAGCATTTT. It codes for CASSYQGDQPQHF.

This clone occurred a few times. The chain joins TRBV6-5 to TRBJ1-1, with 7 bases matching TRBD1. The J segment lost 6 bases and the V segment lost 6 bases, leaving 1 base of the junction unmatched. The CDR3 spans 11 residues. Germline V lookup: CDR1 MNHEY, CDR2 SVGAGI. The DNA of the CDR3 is TGTGCCAGCAGCAGGGGGGCTGAAGCTTTCTTT. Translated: CASSRGAEAFF.

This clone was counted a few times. The CDR3 DNA is TGCAGCGTTGACCGGTTTAGGTCTAGCGGGAGTTGGGAGCAGTTCTTC. Protein sequence: CSVDRFRSSGSWEQFF. This chain links TRBV29-1 with TRBJ2-1; 10 bases match TRBD2. J gave up 10 bases and V 3 bases, and 15 bases lay outside the gene matches. This CDR3 spans 16 amino acids. Germline V gives CDR1 SQVTM, CDR2 ANQGSEA.

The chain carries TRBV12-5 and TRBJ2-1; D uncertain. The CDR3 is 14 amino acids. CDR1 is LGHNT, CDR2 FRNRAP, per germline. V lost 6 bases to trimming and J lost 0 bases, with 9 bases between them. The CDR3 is CASGPSGSYNEQFF. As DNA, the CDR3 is TGTGCTAGTGGCCCCTCGGGCTCCTACAATGAGCAGTTCTTC.

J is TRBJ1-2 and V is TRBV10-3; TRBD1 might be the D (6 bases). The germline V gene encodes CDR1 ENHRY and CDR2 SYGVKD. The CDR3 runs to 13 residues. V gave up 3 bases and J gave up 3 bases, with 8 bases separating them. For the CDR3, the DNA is TGTGCCATCAGTGAAAACAGGGACTATGGCTACACCTTC. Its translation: CAISENRDYGYTF.

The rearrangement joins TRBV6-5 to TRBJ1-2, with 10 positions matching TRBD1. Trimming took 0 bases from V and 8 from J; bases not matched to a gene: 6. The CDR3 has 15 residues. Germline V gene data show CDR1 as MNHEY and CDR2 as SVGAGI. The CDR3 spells CASSYSLTGGNGYTF. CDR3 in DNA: TGTGCCAGCAGTTACTCTCTGACAGGGGGCAACGGCTACACCTTC.

In DNA, the CDR3 is TGTGCCAGCAGTTACCCCGGGACTACCGAGCAGTACTTC. This gives the protein CASSYPGTTEQYF. V and J are TRBV6-5 and TRBJ2-7; 7 bases are shared with TRBD2. CDR1 is MNHEY, CDR2 SVGAGI, per germline. The V gene end was trimmed by 2 bases and the J gene end by 6 bases; junction bases not matched to a gene: 4. This CDR3 spans 13 amino acids.

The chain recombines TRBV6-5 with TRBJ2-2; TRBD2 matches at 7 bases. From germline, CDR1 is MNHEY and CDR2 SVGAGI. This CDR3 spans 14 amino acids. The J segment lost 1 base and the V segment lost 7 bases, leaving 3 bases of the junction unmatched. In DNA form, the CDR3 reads TGTGCCAGCACGCGGGGGATGAACACCGGGGAGCTGTTTTTT. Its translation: CASTRGMNTGELFF.

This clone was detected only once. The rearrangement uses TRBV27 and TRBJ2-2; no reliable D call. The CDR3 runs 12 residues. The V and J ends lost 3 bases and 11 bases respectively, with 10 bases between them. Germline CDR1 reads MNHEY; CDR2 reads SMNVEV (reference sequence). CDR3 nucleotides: TGTGCCAGCAGTTTTATAGGCGGCGAGCTGTTTTTT. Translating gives CASSFIGGELFF.

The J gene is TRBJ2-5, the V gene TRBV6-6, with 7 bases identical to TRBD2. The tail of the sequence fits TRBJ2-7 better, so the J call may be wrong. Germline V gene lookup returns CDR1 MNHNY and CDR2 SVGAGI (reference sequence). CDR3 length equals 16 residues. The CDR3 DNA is TGTGCCAGCAGTCTCTTCGGCGGGAGTGGTTCCTACGAGCAGTACTTC. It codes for CASSLFGGSGSYEQYF.

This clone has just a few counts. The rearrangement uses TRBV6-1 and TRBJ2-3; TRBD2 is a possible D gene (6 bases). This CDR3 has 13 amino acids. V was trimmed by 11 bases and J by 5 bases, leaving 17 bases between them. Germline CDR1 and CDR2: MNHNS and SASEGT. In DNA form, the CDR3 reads TGTGCCGGGACTGAAAACGACCTAGATACGCAGTATTTT. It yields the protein CAGTENDLDTQYF.

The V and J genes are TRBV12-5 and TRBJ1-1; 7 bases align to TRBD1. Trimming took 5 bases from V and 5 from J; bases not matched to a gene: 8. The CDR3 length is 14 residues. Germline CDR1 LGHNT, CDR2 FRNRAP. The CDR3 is CASGPGGKGTEAFF. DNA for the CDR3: TGTGCTAGTGGTCCAGGGGGGAAGGGGACTGAAGCTTTCTTT.

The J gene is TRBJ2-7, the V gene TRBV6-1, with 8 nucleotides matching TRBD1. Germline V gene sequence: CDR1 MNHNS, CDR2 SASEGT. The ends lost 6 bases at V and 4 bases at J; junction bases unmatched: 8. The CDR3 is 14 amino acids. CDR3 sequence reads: CASSPGQGRYEQYF. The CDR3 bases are TGTGCCAGCAGCCCCGGACAGGGTCGATACGAGCAGTACTTC.

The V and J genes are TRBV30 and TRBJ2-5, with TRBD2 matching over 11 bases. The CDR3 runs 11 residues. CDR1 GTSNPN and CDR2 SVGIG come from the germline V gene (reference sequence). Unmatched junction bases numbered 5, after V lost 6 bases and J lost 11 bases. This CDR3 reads CACSGRGEQYF. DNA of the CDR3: TGTGCCTGTAGCGGGAGGGGTGAGCAGTACTTC.

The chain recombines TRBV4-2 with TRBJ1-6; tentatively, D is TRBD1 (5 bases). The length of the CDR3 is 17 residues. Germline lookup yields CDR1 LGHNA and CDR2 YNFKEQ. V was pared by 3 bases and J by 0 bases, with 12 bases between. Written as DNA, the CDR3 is TGTGCCAGCAGCCACCCCGGGACTAGCTCCTATAATTCACCCCTCCACTTT. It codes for CASSHPGTSSYNSPLHF.

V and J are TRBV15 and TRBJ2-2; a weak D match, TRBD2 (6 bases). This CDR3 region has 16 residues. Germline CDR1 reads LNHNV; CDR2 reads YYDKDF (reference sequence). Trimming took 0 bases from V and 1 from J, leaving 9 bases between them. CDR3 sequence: CATSREGLLNTGELFF. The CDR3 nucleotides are TGTGCCACCAGCAGAGAGGGACTCCTGAACACCGGGGAGCTGTTTTTT.

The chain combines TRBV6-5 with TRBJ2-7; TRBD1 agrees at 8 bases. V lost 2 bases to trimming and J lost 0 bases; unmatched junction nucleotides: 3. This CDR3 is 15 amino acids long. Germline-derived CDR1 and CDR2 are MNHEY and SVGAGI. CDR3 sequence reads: CASSYQGTGSYEQYF. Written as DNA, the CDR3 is TGTGCCAGCAGTTACCAAGGGACAGGCTCCTACGAGCAGTACTTC.

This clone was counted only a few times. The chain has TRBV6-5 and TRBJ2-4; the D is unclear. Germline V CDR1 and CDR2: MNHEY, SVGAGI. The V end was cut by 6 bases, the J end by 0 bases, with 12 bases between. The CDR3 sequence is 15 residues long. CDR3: CASSPQFLAKNIQYF. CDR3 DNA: TGTGCCAGCAGCCCACAGTTTCTAGCCAAAAACATTCAGTACTTC.

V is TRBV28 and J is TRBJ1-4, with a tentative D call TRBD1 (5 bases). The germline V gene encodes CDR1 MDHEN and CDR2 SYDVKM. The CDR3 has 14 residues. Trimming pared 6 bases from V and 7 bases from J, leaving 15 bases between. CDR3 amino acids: CASRRGERSEKLFF. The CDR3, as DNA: TGTGCCAGCAGGCGGGGGGAGAGGAGTGAAAAACTGTTTTTT.

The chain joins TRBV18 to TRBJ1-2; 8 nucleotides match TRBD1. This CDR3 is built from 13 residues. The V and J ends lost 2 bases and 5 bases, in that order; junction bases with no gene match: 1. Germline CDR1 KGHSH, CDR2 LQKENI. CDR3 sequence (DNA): TGTGCCAGCTCACCAACAGGGGGTTATGGCTACACCTTC. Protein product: CASSPTGGYGYTF.

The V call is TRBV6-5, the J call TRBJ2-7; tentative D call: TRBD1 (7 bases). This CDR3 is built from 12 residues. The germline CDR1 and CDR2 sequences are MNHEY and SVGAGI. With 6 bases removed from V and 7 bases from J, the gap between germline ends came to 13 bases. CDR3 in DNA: TGTGCCAGCAGCCTGCCAGGGGGGGAGCAGTACTTC. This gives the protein CASSLPGGEQYF.

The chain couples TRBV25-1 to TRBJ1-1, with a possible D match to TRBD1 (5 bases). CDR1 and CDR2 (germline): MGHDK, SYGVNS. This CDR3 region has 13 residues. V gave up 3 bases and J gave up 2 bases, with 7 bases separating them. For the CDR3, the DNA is TGTGCCAGCAGTGACAGGGTAAACACTGAAGCTTTCTTT. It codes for CASSDRVNTEAFF. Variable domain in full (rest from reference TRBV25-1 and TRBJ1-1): EADIYQTPRYLVIGTGKKITLECSQTMGHDKMYWYQQDPGMELHLIHYSYGVNSTEKGDLSSESTVSRIRTEHFPLTLESARPSHTSQYLCASSDRVNTEAFFGQGTRLTVV.

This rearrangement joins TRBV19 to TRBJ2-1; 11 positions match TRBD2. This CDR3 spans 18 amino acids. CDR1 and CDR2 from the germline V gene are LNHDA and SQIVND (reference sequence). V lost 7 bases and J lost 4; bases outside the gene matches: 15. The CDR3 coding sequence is TGTGCCAGTACCCTGGCGGCAGTAGCGGGAGGGCCTTACAATGAGCAGTTCTTC. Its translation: CASTLAAVAGGPYNEQFF.

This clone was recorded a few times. The CDR3 sequence is CAISETPLRAFF. The CDR3 coding sequence is TGTGCCATCAGTGAGACCCCGTTGCGGGCTTTCTTT. The gene calls are TRBV10-3 and TRBJ1-1; D unresolved. V dropped 2 bases and J dropped 11 bases, with 12 bases sitting between them. This CDR3 spans 12 amino acids. CDR1 is ENHRY and CDR2 is SYGVKD in the germline V gene.

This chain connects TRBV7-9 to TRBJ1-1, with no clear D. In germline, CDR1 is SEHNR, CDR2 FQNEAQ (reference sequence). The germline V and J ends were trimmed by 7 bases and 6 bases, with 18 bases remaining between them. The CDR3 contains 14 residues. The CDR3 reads CASTAGGWGAEAFF. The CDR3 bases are TGTGCCAGCACCGCAGGAGGGTGGGGAGCTGAAGCTTTCTTT.

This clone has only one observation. As DNA, the CDR3 is TGTGCCAGCATGACAGGGGGGCCCTATGGCTACACCTTC. As protein: CASMTGGPYGYTF. The V gene is TRBV28, the J gene TRBJ1-2; TRBD1 agrees at 9 bases. From germline, CDR1 is MDHEN and CDR2 SYDVKM. The CDR3 is 13 residues long. Trimming removed 7 bases from V and 4 bases from J; junction bases left unmatched: 4.

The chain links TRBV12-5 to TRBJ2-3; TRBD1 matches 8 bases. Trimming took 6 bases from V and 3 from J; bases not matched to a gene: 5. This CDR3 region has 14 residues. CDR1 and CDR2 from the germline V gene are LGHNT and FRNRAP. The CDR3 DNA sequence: TGTGCTAGTGGAACAGGGGGTAATACAGATACGCAGTATTTT. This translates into CASGTGGNTDTQYF.

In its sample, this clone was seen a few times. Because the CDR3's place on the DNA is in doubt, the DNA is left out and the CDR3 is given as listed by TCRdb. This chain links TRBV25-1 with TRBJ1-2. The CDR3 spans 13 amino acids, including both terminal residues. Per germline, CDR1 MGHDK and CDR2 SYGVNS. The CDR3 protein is CASSSSGGRGYTF.